These T cell receptor beta chains were read from a single sample in a study of beta chain features in type 1 diabetes. Measured with immunoSEQ multiplex PCR; TCRdb has only the in-frame clones, and not every one. The sample records 450,000 or so clones, about an eighth being singletons. The sequencing sample was made of naive CD4+ T cells from blood. The receptors derive from a woman between 18 and 29 years old in good health. CDR3s include the opening cysteine and the closing phenylalanine or tryptophan. D genes are given only for firm matches. Size is stated for part of the rows, as once, few or many counts, or as a class when the clone is expanded.

d_gene	abundance	v_gene	j_gene	CDR3aa	CDR3nt
TRBD1	few	TRBV27	TRBJ2-3	CASSSDRVGYF	TGTGCCAGCAGTTCGGACAGGGTAGGATATTTT
-	once	TRBV15	TRBJ1-6	CATSSFVVGSPLHF	TGTGCCACCAGCAGTTTCGTAGTAGGGTCACCCCTCCACTTT
-	-	TRBV12-5	TRBJ2-3	CASGTLQGDTQYF	TGTGCTAGTGGTACCCTCCAGGGGGATACGCAGTATTTT
-	few	TRBV7-9	TRBJ2-7	CASSLVGSSYEQYF	TGTGCCAGCAGCTTAGTTGGCAGCTCCTACGAGCAGTACTTC
-	many	TRBV29-1	TRBJ2-1	CSVERAAPVNEQFF	TGCAGCGTTGAAAGGGCCGCTCCTGTCAATGAGCAGTTCTTC
-	-	TRBV6-6	TRBJ2-3	CASSYRGGVDTQYF	TGTGCCAGCAGTTACAGGGGGGGTGTAGATACGCAGTATTTT
-	few	TRBV5-4	TRBJ2-6	CASSLAVTTGANVLTF	TGTGCCAGCAGCTTGGCCGTAACAACCGGGGCCAACGTCCTGACTTTC
TRBD2	few	TRBV7-3	TRBJ2-3	CASSPSGSAGTDTQYF	TGTGCCAGCAGCCCTAGCGGTTCGGCGGGGACAGATACGCAGTATTTT
-	-	TRBV9	TRBJ1-6	CASSVGGGIGNSPLHF	TGTGCCAGCAGCGTAGGAGGGGGAATAGGAAATTCACCCCTCCACTTT
-	-	TRBV4-2	TRBJ1-2	CASSQEGYGYTF	TGTGCCAGCAGCCAAGAGGGGTATGGCTACACCTTC
-	-	TRBV2	TRBJ1-2	CASTSGADYGYTF	TGTGCCAGCACCAGTGGGGCCGACTATGGCTACACCTTC
TRBD1	few	TRBV9	TRBJ2-1	CASSVGRGPYNEQFF	TGTGCCAGCAGCGTAGGAAGGGGGCCCTACAATGAGCAGTTCTTC
-	few	TRBV7-9	TRBJ1-4	CASSLREKLFF	TGTGCCAGCAGCTTACGTGAAAAACTGTTTTTT
TRBD1	-	TRBV29-1	TRBJ2-7	CSFSAPGQGWSKQYF	TGCAGCTTTTCCGCACCGGGACAGGGCTGGTCTAAGCAGTACTTC
TRBD2	-	TRBV9	TRBJ2-7	CASSVDPAGEQYF	TGTGCCAGCAGCGTAGACCCAGCGGGGGAGCAGTACTTC
-	-	TRBV29-1	TRBJ1-1	CSVSVWIGDTEAFF	TGCAGCGTCTCCGTGTGGATTGGGGACACTGAAGCTTTCTTT
TRBD1	few	TRBV27	TRBJ1-1	CASSPRQGRRSEAFF	TGTGCCAGCAGTCCGCGACAGGGACGTCGCTCTGAAGCTTTCTTT
TRBD2	-	TRBV18	TRBJ2-1	CASSKALLREGSNEQFF	TGTGCCAGCTCCAAGGCCCTCCTGCGGGAGGGTAGTAATGAGCAGTTCTTC
TRBD2	few	TRBV11-2	TRBJ2-1	CASSLDRLAGGSYNEQFF	TGTGCCAGCAGCTTAGATAGACTAGCGGGAGGGTCCTACAATGAGCAGTTCTTC
TRBD1	few	TRBV6-5	TRBJ2-7	CASSVDRGRYEQYF	TGTGCCAGCAGTGTCGACAGGGGACGGTACGAGCAGTACTTC
-	-	TRBV25-1	TRBJ2-7	CASSVGLVYEQYF	TGTGCCAGCAGTGTGGGCCTAGTTTACGAGCAGTACTTC
-	-	TRBV9	TRBJ2-3	CASSVGGGATDTQYF	TGTGCCAGCAGCGTAGGCGGCGGAGCCACAGATACGCAGTATTTT
-	few	TRBV7-9	TRBJ2-3	CASSLAQGFADTQYF	TGTGCCAGCAGCTTAGCGCAGGGGTTTGCAGATACGCAGTATTTT
-	few	TRBV12-5	TRBJ1-3	CASVDTGNTIYF	TGTGCTAGTGTGGATACTGGAAACACCATATATTTT
-	few	TRBV5-6	TRBJ2-6	CASSQLTFSGANVLTF	TGTGCCAGCAGCCAGTTAACCTTCTCTGGGGCCAACGTCCTGACTTTC
TRBD2	-	TRBV7-8	TRBJ2-1	CASSLREDSYNEQFF	TGTGCCAGCAGCTTACGGGAGGACTCCTACAATGAGCAGTTCTTC
-	-	TRBV28	TRBJ1-2	CVSGVVHYGYTF	TGTGTCTCCGGGGTCGTCCACTATGGCTACACCTTC
-	few	TRBV18	TRBJ2-5	CASSPLAGIQETQYF	TGTGCCAGCTCACCACTCGCGGGGATCCAAGAGACCCAGTACTTC
-	-	TRBV6-5	TRBJ2-1	CASSYAQSYNEQFF	TGTGCCAGCAGTTATGCACAGAGCTACAATGAGCAGTTCTTC
-	few	TRBV6-5	TRBJ2-7	CASSYSAGSDYEQYF	TGTGCCAGCAGTTACTCGGCAGGGAGTGACTACGAGCAGTACTTC
TRBD1	-	TRBV25-1	TRBJ1-2	CASSGPLTGRGGYTF	TGTGCCAGCAGTGGCCCCCTGACAGGGAGAGGGGGCTACACCTTC
-	-	TRBV5-1	TRBJ2-2	CASSFPDTGELFF	TGCGCCAGCAGCTTTCCGGACACCGGGGAGCTGTTTTTT
TRBD2	-	TRBV7-2	TRBJ2-1	CASSLGGLYQGLAGGGFF	TGTGCCAGCAGCTTAGGCGGGCTCTATCAGGGACTAGCGGGAGGCGGATTCTTC
-	-	TRBV19	TRBJ2-1	CASSIFPRSNEQFF	TGTGCCAGTAGTATCTTTCCTAGATCCAATGAGCAGTTCTTC
TRBD1	-	TRBV2	TRBJ2-1	CASSAVTGDNEQFF	TGTGCCAGCAGCGCTGTGACAGGGGACAATGAGCAGTTCTTC
-	-	TRBV5-1	TRBJ2-1	CASSLAPPGNEQFF	TGCGCCAGCAGCTTGGCACCCCCGGGCAATGAGCAGTTCTTC
-	-	TRBV30	TRBJ1-5	CAWSLGEASNQPQHF	TGTGCCTGGAGTTTGGGGGAGGCGAGCAATCAGCCCCAGCATTTT
-	few	TRBV4-3	TRBJ1-5	CASSRDLGYQPQHF	TGCGCCAGCAGCCGGGATCTGGGCTATCAGCCCCAGCATTTT
-	few	TRBV7-9	TRBJ2-5	CASSLVRQETQYF	TGTGCCAGCAGCTTAGTCAGGCAAGAGACCCAGTACTTC
-	-	TRBV5-4	TRBJ2-2	CASSLAQNRYTGELFF	TGTGCCAGCAGCTTGGCACAGAACCGATACACCGGGGAGCTGTTTTTT
-	-	TRBV29-1	TRBJ1-4	CSVGLPGTTNEKLFF	TGCAGCGTTGGACTTCCAGGGACAACTAATGAAAAACTGTTTTTT